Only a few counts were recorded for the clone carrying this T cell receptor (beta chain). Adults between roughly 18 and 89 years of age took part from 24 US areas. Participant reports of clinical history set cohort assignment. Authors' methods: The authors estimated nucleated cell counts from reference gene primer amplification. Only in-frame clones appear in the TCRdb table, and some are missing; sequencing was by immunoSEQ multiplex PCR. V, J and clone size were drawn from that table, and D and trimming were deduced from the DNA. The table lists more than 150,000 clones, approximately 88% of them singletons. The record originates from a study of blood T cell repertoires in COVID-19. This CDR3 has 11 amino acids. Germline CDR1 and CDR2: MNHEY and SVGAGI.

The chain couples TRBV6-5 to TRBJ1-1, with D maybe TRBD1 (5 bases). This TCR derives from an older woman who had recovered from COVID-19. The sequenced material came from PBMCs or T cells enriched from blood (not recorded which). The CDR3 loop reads CACGGVGEAFF. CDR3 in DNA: TGTGCGTGCGGGGGGGTCGGTGAAGCTTTCTTT.